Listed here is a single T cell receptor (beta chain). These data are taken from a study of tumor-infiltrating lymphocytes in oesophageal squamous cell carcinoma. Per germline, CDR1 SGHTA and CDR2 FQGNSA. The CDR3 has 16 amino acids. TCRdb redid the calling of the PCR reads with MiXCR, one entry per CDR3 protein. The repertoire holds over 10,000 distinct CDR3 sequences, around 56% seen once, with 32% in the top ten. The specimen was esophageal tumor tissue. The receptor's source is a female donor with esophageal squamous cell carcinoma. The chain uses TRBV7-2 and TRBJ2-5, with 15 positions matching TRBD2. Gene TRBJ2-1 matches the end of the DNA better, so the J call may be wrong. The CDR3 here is CASSLGLAGGSNEQFF. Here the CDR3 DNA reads TGTGCCAGCAGCTTGGGACTAGCGGGAGGTTCCAATGAGCAGTTCTTC.